This T cell receptor (beta chain) was profiled in a study of blood T cell repertoires in COVID-19. Study at large: COVID-19 samples from acute and convalescent phases originated in the United States, Italy and Spain. PBMCs, B-cell-depleted T cells, or T cells were the source of the cDNA or gDNA that made up the material.

Authors' processing steps: Reference gene primer amplification gave estimated nucleated cell counts. The method was immunoSEQ multiplex PCR; TCRdb's version includes in-frame clones alone and lacks a portion of them. V, J and clone size reflect that table, while D and trimming were determined from the DNA. The table shows 150,000 to 200,000 clones, with around 80% occurring only once. V dropped 5 bases and J dropped 7; count of bases not matched to a gene: 13. Germline V gives CDR1 MDHEN, CDR2 SYDVKM. This CDR3 comprises 15 residues. Specimen: peripheral blood. This clonotype was obtained from a woman of 80 years or more with active or convalescent COVID-19. This sequence joins TRBV28 and TRBJ2-5; 7 bases map to TRBD1. The CDR3 is CASSRPQGSLRTQYF. The DNA for the CDR3 is TGTGCCAGCAGTAGACCACAGGGGTCGTTAAGGACCCAGTACTTC.